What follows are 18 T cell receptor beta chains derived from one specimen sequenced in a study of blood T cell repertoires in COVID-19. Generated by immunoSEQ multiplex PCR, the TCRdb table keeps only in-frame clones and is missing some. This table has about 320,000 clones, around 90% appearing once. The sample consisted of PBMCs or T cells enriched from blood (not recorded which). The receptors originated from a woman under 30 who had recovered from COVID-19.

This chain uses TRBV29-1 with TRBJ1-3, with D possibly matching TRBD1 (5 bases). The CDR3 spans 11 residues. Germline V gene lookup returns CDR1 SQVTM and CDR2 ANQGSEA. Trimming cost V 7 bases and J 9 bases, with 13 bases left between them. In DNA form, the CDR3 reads TGCAGCGCCACGGGGGGAGGCACCATATATTTT. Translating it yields CSATGGGTIYF.

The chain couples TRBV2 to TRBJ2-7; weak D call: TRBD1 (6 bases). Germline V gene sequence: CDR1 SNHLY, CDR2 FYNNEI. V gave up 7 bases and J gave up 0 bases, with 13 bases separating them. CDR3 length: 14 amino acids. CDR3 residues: CASKGTDSSYEQYF. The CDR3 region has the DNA TGTGCCAGCAAAGGAACGGACAGCTCCTACGAGCAGTACTTC.

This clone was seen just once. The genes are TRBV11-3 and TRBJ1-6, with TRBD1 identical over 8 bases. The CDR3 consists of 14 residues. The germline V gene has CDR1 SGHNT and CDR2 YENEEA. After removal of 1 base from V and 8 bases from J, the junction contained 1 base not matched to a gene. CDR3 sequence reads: CASSLAGGDSPLHF. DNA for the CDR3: TGTGCCAGCAGCTTAGCAGGGGGCGATTCACCCCTCCACTTT.

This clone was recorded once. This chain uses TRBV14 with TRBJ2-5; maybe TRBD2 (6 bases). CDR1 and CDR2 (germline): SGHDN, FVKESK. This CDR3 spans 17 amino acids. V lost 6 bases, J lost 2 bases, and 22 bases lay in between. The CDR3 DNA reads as TGTGCCAGCAGGCACCAGAGGCCGGGACTCATACAAGAGACCCAGTACTTC. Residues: CASRHQRPGLIQETQYF.

The CDR3 DNA follows: TGTGCCAGCAGCCCCGGACTAGCGAGCTCCTACAATGAGCAGTTCTTC. It yields the protein CASSPGLASSYNEQFF. V gene TRBV3-1 (or the pseudogene TRBV3-2) combines with J gene TRBJ2-1; 9 bases match TRBD2. With V trimmed by 4 bases and J by 0 bases, 4 bases remained unmatched. Germline loops: CDR1 LGHDT, CDR2 YNNKEL (reference sequence). This CDR3 comprises 16 residues.

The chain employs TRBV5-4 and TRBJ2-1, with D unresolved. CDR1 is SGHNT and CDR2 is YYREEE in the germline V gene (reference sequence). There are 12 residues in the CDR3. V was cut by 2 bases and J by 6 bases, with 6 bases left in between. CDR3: CASSFPGNEQFF. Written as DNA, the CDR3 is TGTGCCAGCAGCTTCCCGGGCAATGAGCAGTTCTTC. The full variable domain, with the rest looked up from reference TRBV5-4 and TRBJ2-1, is ETGVTQSPTHLIKTRGQQVTLRCSSQSGHNTVSWYQQALGQGPQFIFQYYREEENGRGNFPPRFSGLQFPNYSSELNVNALELDDSALYLCASSFPGNEQFFGPGTRLTVL.

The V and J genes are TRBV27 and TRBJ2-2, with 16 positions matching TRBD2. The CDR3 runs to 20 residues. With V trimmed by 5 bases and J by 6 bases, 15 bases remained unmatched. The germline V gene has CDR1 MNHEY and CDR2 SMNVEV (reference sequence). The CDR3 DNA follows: TGTGCCAGCAGTCTCATACCCATCGGGACTAGCGGGGGGGAAGCCGGGGAGCTGTTTTTT. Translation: CASSLIPIGTSGGEAGELFF.

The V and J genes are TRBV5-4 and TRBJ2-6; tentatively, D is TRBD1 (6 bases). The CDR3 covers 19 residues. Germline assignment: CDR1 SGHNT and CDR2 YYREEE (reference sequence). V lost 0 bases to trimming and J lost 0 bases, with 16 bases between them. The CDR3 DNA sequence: TGTGCCAGCAGCTTGGCCGTAGGGGGATTATACTCTGGGGCCAACGTCCTGACTTTC. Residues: CASSLAVGGLYSGANVLTF.

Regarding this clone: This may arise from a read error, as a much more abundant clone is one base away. CDR3: CANSRERGGRAQFF. As DNA, the CDR3 is TGTGCCAACAGTCGTGAGCGGGGGGGCCGAGCGCAGTTCTTC. The chain has TRBV6-2 or TRBV6-3 and TRBJ2-1; 10 positions agree with TRBD2. The CDR3 totals 14 residues. The germline V gene encodes CDR1 MNHEY and CDR2 SVGEGT.

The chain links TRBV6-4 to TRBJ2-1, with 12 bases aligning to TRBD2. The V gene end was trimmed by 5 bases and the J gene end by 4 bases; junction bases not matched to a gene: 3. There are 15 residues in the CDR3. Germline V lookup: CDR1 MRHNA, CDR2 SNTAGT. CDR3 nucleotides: TGTGCCAGCAGTCCACTAGCGGGAGGTTACAATGAGCAGTTCTTC. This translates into CASSPLAGGYNEQFF.

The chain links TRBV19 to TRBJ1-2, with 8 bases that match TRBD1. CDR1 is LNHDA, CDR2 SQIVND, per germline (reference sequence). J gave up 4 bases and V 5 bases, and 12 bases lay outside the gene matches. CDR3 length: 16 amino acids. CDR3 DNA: TGTGCCAGTAGTGGTAAGGACAGGGAAGTGGTCTATGGCTACACCTTC. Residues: CASSGKDREVVYGYTF.

CDR3 sequence reads: CASIATDLNEKLFF. In nucleotides, the CDR3 is TGTGCCAGCATAGCGACGGACCTTAATGAAAAACTGTTTTTT. The V gene is TRBV6-5, the J gene TRBJ1-4; no clear D. Trimming removed 7 bases from V and 4 bases from J, with 13 bases in between. The germline V gene encodes CDR1 MNHEY and CDR2 SVGAGI. The CDR3 runs 14 residues.

Written as DNA, the CDR3 is TGTGCCACCAGCAGATTCCCTCACCCGGGGGGCACAGATACGCAGTATTTT. Its protein product is CATSRFPHPGGTDTQYF. The chain couples TRBV15 to TRBJ2-3, with D possibly matching TRBD2 (6 bases). Germline CDR1 reads LNHNV; CDR2 reads YYDKDF (reference sequence). The ends were cut back, 2 bases at V and 1 base at J, with 16 bases in the middle. This CDR3 comprises 17 residues. The full variable domain, its missing parts supplied by reference TRBV15 and TRBJ2-3, is DAMVIQNPRYQVTQFGKPVTLSCSQTLNHNVMYWYQQKSSQAPKLLFHYYDKDFNNEADTPDNFQSRRPNTSFCFLDIRSPGLGDTAMYLCATSRFPHPGGTDTQYFGPGTRLTVL.

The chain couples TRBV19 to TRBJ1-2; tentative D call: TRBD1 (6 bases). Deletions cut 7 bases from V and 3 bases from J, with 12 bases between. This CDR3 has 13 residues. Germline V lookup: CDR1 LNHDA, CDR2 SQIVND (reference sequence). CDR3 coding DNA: TGTGCCAGTACCCTGGGACAAGACTATGGCTACACCTTC. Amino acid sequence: CASTLGQDYGYTF.

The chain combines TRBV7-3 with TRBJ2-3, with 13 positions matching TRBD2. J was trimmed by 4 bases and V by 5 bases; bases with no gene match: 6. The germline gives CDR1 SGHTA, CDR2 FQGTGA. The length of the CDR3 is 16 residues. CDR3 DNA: TGTGCCAGCAGCCCACGACTAGCGGGGGGTGCAGATACGCAGTATTTT. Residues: CASSPRLAGGADTQYF.

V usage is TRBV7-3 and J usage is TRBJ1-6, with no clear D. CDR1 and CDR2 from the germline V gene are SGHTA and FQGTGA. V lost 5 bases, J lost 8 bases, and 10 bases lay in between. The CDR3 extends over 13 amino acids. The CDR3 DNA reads TGTGCCAGCAGCCTAAGGTCGGATTCACCCCTCCACTTT. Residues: CASSLRSDSPLHF.

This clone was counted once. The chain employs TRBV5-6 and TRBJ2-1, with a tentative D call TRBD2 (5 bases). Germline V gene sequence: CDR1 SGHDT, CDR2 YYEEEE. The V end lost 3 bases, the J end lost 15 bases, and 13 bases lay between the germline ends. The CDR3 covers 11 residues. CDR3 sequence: CASSSYGERFF. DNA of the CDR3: TGTGCCAGCAGCTCATACGGGGAACGGTTCTTC.

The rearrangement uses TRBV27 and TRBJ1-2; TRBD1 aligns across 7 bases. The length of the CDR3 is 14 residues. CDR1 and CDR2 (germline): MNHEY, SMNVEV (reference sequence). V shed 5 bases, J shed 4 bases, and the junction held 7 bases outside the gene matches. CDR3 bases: TGTGCCAGCAGTCCATGGGACAGCTCCTATGGCTACACCTTC. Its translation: CASSPWDSSYGYTF.